A selection of T cell receptor beta chains follows, all from one sample in a study of Ad26.COV2.S vaccination and SARS-CoV-2 variants. The repertoire was sequenced with immunoSEQ multiplex PCR; TCRdb's copy has only in-frame clones and lacks some. The table lists 300,000 to 350,000 clones, about 90% of them singletons. This specimen was peripheral blood, taken in a trial of Ad26.COV2.S vaccine versus placebo. These receptors were taken from a person aged 18-65 years who received the Ad26.COV2.S COVID-19 vaccine or a placebo. The CDR3 runs from the conserved cysteine through the conserved F or W. D genes are given only for firm matches. Only part of the rows carry a size: once, few, many, or a class if the clone is expanded.

CASSEDYNSPLHF TGTGCCAGCAGTGAAGACTATAATTCACCCCTCCACTTT TRBJ1-6 NA NA TRBV12-3/TRBV12-4
CASSLNTEAFF TGTGCCAGCAGCTTAAACACTGAAGCTTTCTTT TRBJ1-1 NA NA TRBV7-9
CASSFGQGTPYEQYF TGCGCCAGCAGCTTCGGACAGGGGACCCCGTACGAGCAGTACTTC TRBJ2-7 TRBD1 NA TRBV5-1
CASSSPSGGQGGELFF TGTGCCAGCAGTTCCCCTAGCGGAGGACAAGGAGGGGAGCTGTTTTTT TRBJ2-2 TRBD2 NA TRBV28
CATSRSYTGELFF TGTGCCACCAGCAGATCCTACACCGGGGAGCTGTTTTTT TRBJ2-2 NA NA TRBV15
CASRMGTGAVKNTEAFF TGTGCCAGCAGGATGGGGACAGGAGCAGTAAAGAACACTGAAGCTTTCTTT TRBJ1-1 TRBD1 NA TRBV2
CASSLGPNHQYEQYF TGTGCCAGCAGCTTAGGGCCAAACCACCAGTACGAGCAGTACTTC TRBJ2-7 NA few TRBV7-2
CASSQGRAETQYF TGTGCCAGCAGCCAGGGTAGAGCTGAGACCCAGTACTTC TRBJ2-5 NA NA TRBV14
CASSYSDRGARVEAFF TGTGCCAGCAGTTACTCGGACCGGGGGGCGAGGGTAGAAGCTTTCTTT TRBJ1-1 NA NA TRBV6-2/TRBV6-3
CASSSPLGTDTQYF TGTGCCAGCAGCTCTCCTCTTGGCACAGATACGCAGTATTTT TRBJ2-3 NA NA TRBV5-4
CASSYSNEKLFF TGTGCCAGCTCCTACTCTAATGAAAAACTGTTTTTT TRBJ1-4 NA NA TRBV7-6
CASRERDAWTEAFF TGTGCCAGCAGGGAAAGGGATGCGTGGACTGAAGCTTTCTTT TRBJ1-1 NA once TRBV5-4